Sequencing of this T cell receptor (beta chain) was carried out in a study of blood T cell repertoires in COVID-19. The CDR3 runs to 15 residues. The V end lost 6 bases, the J end lost 4 bases, and 16 bases lay between the germline ends. Looked up from germline, CDR1 is LNHDA and CDR2 is SQIVND (reference sequence). Participants came from fewer than 25 US areas, aged about 18 to 95 years. Researchers sorted participants into cohorts using their self-reported clinical history. Generated by immunoSEQ multiplex PCR, the TCRdb table keeps only in-frame clones and is missing some. Here the sample spans 330,000 or so clones, 80% to 90% being singletons.

Sequenced sample: PBMCs or T cells enriched from blood (not recorded which). The TCR was taken from a man aged 30 to 45 who had recovered from COVID-19. The rearrangement uses TRBV19 and TRBJ2-1, with D possibly matching TRBD2 (6 bases). Here the CDR3 reads CASSRSGQNYNEQFF. The CDR3 DNA reads TGTGCCAGTAGCCGGAGCGGGCAGAATTACAATGAGCAGTTCTTC.